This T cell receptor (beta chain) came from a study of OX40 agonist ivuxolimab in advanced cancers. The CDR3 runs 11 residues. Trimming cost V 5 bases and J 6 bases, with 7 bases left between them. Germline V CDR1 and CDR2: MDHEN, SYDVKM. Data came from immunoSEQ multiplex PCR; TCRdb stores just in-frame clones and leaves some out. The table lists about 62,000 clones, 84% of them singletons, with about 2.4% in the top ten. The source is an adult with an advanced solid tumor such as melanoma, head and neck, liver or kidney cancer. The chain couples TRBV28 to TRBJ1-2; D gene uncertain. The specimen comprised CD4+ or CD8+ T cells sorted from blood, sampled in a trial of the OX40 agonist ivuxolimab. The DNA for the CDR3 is TGTGCCAGCAGTCCCCTCGATGGCTACACCTTC. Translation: CASSPLDGYTF.